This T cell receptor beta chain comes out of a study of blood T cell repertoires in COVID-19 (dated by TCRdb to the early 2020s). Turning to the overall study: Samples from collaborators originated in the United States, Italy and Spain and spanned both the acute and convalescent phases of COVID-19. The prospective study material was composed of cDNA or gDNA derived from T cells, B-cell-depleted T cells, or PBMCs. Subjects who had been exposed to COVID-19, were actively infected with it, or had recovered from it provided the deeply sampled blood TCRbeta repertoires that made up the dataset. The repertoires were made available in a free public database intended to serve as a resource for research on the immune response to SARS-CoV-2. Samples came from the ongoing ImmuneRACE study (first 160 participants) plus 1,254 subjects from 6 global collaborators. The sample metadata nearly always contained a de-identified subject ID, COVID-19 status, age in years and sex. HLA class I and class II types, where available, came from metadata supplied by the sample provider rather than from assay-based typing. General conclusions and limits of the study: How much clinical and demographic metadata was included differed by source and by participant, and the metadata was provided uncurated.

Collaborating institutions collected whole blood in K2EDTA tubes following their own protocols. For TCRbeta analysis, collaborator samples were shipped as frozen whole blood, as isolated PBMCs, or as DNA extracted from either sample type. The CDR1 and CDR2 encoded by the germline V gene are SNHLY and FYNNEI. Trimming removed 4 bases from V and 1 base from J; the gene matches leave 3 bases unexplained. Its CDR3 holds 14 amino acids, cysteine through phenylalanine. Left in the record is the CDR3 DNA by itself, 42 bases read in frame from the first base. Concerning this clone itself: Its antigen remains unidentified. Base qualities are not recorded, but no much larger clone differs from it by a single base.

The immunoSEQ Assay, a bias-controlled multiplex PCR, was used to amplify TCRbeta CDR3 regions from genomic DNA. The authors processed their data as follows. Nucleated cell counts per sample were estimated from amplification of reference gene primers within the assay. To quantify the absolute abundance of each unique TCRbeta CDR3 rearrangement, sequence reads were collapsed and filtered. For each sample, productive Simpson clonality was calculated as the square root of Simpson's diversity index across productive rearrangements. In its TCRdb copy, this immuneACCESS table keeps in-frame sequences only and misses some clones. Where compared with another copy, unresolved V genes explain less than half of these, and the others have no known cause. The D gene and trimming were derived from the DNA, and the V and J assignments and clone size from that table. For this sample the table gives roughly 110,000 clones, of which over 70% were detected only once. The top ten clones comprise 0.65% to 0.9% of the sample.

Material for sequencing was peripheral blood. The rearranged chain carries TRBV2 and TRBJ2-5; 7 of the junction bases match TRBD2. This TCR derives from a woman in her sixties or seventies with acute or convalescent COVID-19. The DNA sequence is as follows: TGTGCCAGCAGTGGCGGGAGCGCCCAAGAGACCCAGTACTTC. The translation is CASSGGSAQETQYF.